The 10 T cell receptor beta chains in this list originate from one sample, sequenced in a study of PD-1 blockade in classical Hodgkin lymphoma. Some clones are missing from TCRdb's copy, which holds only in-frame ones; the method was immunoSEQ multiplex PCR. The data show some 19,000 clones, around 84% seen once. Time point denoted: cycle 4 day 1 (C4D1), after about 6 weeks of nivolumab. Every one of the patients relapsed after autologous stem cell transplantation (brentuximab vedotin exposure was variable). The material was peripheral blood mononuclear cells (PBMCs), obtained before the fourth cycle of nivolumab. The receptors were gathered from a human donor with classical Hodgkin lymphoma.

The V call is TRBV19, the J call TRBJ2-2; the match to TRBD2 covers 8 bases. Germline values: CDR1 LNHDA, CDR2 SQIVND (reference sequence). The CDR3 is made up of 14 amino acids. V dropped 4 bases and J dropped 5; count of bases not matched to a gene: 3. CDR3 sequence: CASSRSGGTGELFF. For the CDR3, the DNA is TGTGCCAGTAGTAGGTCGGGAGGGACCGGGGAGCTGTTTTTT.

This chain joins TRBV19 and TRBJ1-5; tentatively, D is TRBD1 (5 bases). The CDR3 contains 12 residues. Germline V CDR1 and CDR2: LNHDA, SQIVND (reference sequence). With 9 bases removed from V and 8 bases from J, the gap between germline ends came to 14 bases. CDR3 nucleotide sequence: TGTGCCAGCAGGGCCCAGCTGGAGCCCCAGCATTTT. Encoded protein: CASRAQLEPQHF.

V gene TRBV10-1 combines with J gene TRBJ2-7; a possible D gene is TRBD2 (6 bases). Trimming cost V 4 bases and J 2 bases, with 15 bases left between them. Germline assignment: CDR1 WNHNN and CDR2 SYGVQD (reference sequence). The CDR3 has 15 residues. This CDR3 reads CASSAIPGGAYEQYF. In DNA form, the CDR3 reads TGCGCCAGCAGTGCTATTCCAGGAGGGGCCTACGAGCAGTACTTC.

The chain has TRBV7-2 and TRBJ2-1, with D hard to call. The CDR3 has 15 amino acids. With 8 bases removed from V and 2 bases from J, the gap between germline ends came to 16 bases. The V gene's germline CDR1 is SGHTA and CDR2 FQGNSA. This chain's CDR3 is CASLLTDSPYNEQFF. CDR3 coding DNA: TGTGCCAGCCTTCTTACAGACTCCCCCTACAATGAGCAGTTCTTC.

V gene TRBV5-1 combines with J gene TRBJ1-6; 10 nucleotides agree with TRBD1. This CDR3 region has 15 residues. Germline CDR1 is SGHRS and CDR2 is YFSETQ. The V segment lost 4 bases and the J segment 7 bases; nucleotides outside the gene matches: 5. CDR3 protein: CASSTTGGRNSPLHF. CDR3 nucleotide sequence: TGCGCCAGCAGCACGACAGGGGGCCGGAATTCACCCCTCCACTTT.

A few counts support this clone. This chain joins TRBV11-2 and TRBJ1-6; no firm D call. The V and J ends lost 1 base and 6 bases respectively, with 4 bases between them. This CDR3 spans 13 amino acids. Germline V CDR1 and CDR2: SGHAT, FQNNGV. Here the CDR3 reads CASSLGANSPLHF. Written as DNA, the CDR3 is TGTGCCAGCAGCTTAGGAGCTAATTCACCCCTCCACTTT.

The chain carries TRBV19 and TRBJ1-2; D might be TRBD1 (5 bases). CDR3 length equals 15 residues. The ends were cut back, 5 bases at V and 1 base at J, with 14 bases in the middle. The germline V gene has CDR1 LNHDA and CDR2 SQIVND (reference sequence). The CDR3 sequence is CASSVQGGSNYGYTF. As DNA, the CDR3 is TGTGCCAGTAGTGTGCAGGGTGGCAGTAACTATGGCTACACCTTC.

By share, this clone counts as medium-sized. This chain joins TRBV9 and TRBJ2-7; no definite D call. Germline lookup yields CDR1 SGDLS and CDR2 YYNGEE. V was cut by 3 bases and J by 2 bases, with 12 bases left in between. The CDR3 runs to 14 residues. The chain's CDR3 is CASSAGRGPYEQYV. Written as DNA, the CDR3 is TGTGCCAGCAGCGCAGGACGAGGACCCTACGAGCAGTACGTC.

This sequence joins TRBV28 and TRBJ2-4; D may be TRBD1 or TRBD2 (5 bases each). Trimming stripped 1 base from V and 7 bases from J, with 14 bases between. Germline V gene sequence: CDR1 MDHEN, CDR2 SYDVKM. This CDR3 has 15 amino acids. The CDR3 sequence is CASSLSGGWGNIQYF. CDR3 nucleotides: TGTGCCAGCAGTTTATCGGGCGGGTGGGGCAACATTCAGTACTTC. Combining the CDR3 with reference TRBV28 and TRBJ2-4 gives the whole variable domain DVKVTQSSRYLVKRTGEKVFLECVQDMDHENMFWYRQDPGLGLRLIYFSYDVKMKEKGDIPEGYSVSREKKERFSLILESASTNQTSMYLCASSLSGGWGNIQYFGAGTRLSVL.

V and J are TRBV2 and TRBJ1-1; D is undetermined. The CDR3 loop spans 12 amino acids. The germline gives CDR1 SNHLY, CDR2 FYNNEI. The V end was cut by 7 bases, the J end by 1 base, with 7 bases between. CDR3 region: CASTVGNTEAFF. The CDR3, as DNA: TGTGCCAGCACCGTTGGGAACACTGAAGCTTTCTTT. The entire variable domain, with the rest obtained from reference TRBV2 and TRBJ1-1, is as follows: EPEVTQTPSHQVTQMGQEVILRCVPISNHLYFYWYRQILGQKVEFLVSFYNNEISEKSEIFDDQFSVERPDGSNFTLKIRSTKLEDSAMYFCASTVGNTEAFFGQGTRLTVV.